This section outlines one T cell receptor beta chain sequence together with its context. Its matching antigen is unknown. Antigen-specific CD4+ T cells were first expanded with viral peptide pools by the ViraFEST assay and only then sequenced. A 10-day culture period preceded the isolation of CD4+ T cells. Having tested negative for nucleocapsid antibodies, the vaccine recipients showed no prior SARS-CoV-2 infection. The authors replaced half the medium with IL-2 medium on days 3 and 7. These data belong to a study of vaccination effects on CD4 cells after COVID-19. Only in-frame clones appear in the TCRdb table, and some are missing; sequencing was by immunoSEQ multiplex PCR. The profile shows tens of thousands of clones, approximately 79% of them singletons. J lost 8 bases, V lost 3 bases, and 5 bases had no gene match. CDR1 LGHDT and CDR2 YNNKEL come from the germline V gene (reference sequence). CDR3 size: 14 residues.

The source material was CD4+ T cells from PBMCs cultured with HCoV-NL63 spike peptides, sampled before COVID-19 vaccination. V is TRBV3-1 (or the pseudogene TRBV3-2) and J is TRBJ2-2; 8 bases line up with TRBD1. This receptor was taken from a human donor who received a COVID-19 vaccine. In DNA, the CDR3 is TGTGCCAGCAGCCACGCGGACAGGGTGGGGGAGCTGTTTTTT. It codes for CASSHADRVGELFF.